These 31 T cell receptor beta chains were sequenced from one sample in a study of early T cells in non-severe SARS-CoV-2 infection. TCRdb ran MiXCR on the 5' RACE reads and lists one entry per CDR3 protein. The repertoire consists of tens of thousands of distinct CDR3 sequences, with approximately 9.5% occurring once and the leading ten covering 5.9%. The sequenced sample consisted of whole blood. The receptors derive from an adult who was a healthcare worker with PCR-confirmed SARS-CoV-2 infection or an uninfected control (not recorded which).

The chain recombines TRBV20-1 with TRBJ2-1; D may be TRBD1 (5 bases). CDR1 and CDR2 (germline): DFQATT, SNEGSKA (reference sequence). The CDR3 extends over 13 amino acids. V lost 1 base and J lost 4, with 8 bases in between. The CDR3 region is CSARGGLYNEQFF. In nucleotides, the CDR3 is TGCAGTGCTAGAGGGGGCCTTTACAATGAGCAGTTCTTC.

There are many counts of this clonotype. The chain couples TRBV20-1 to TRBJ2-1; 14 nucleotides align to TRBD2. J gave up 0 bases and V 6 bases, and 7 bases lay outside the gene matches. This CDR3 comprises 17 residues. Germline assignment: CDR1 DFQATT and CDR2 SNEGSKA (reference sequence). The CDR3: CSATGLAGDVSYNEQFF. The CDR3 bases are TGCAGTGCCACGGGACTAGCGGGAGATGTCTCCTACAATGAGCAGTTCTTC.

Only a few counts were recorded for this clonotype. The DNA for the CDR3 is TGTGCCAGCAGCGACTCCGGGACTAGCGCTTTCTCTGGTACGCAGTATTTT. This sequence encodes CASSDSGTSAFSGTQYF. The chain employs TRBV7-8 and TRBJ2-3; 10 bases fit TRBD2. The CDR3 is made up of 17 amino acids. CDR1 and CDR2 from the germline V gene are SGHVS and FQNEAQ. J was trimmed by 8 bases and V by 5 bases; bases with no gene match: 16.

This clonotype was picked up a small number of times. V usage is TRBV7-3 and J usage is TRBJ1-3; D gene ambiguous. Germline V CDR1 and CDR2: SGHTA, FQGTGA. Trimming took 5 bases from V and 4 from J, leaving 9 bases between them. The length of the CDR3 is 13 residues. The CDR3 coding sequence is TGTGCCAGCAGCATCACTCACGGAAACACCATATATTTT. As protein: CASSITHGNTIYF. The variable domain in full, completed from reference TRBV7-3 and TRBJ1-3, reads GAGVSQTPSNKVTEKGKYVELRCDPISGHTALYWYRQSLGQGPEFLIYFQGTGAADDSGLPNDRFFAVRPEGSVSTLKIQRTERGDSAVYLCASSITHGNTIYFGEGSWLTVV.

The chain uses TRBV9 and TRBJ2-1; maybe TRBD1 (5 bases). V lost 3 bases and J 9 bases, leaving 19 bases between the germline ends. The germline CDR1 and CDR2 sequences are SGDLS and YYNGEE. The CDR3 totals 15 residues. The DNA for the CDR3 is TGTGCCAGCAGCGGAGTCGGAGACAGAGTCCGTGAGCAGTTCTTC. This codes for CASSGVGDRVREQFF.

The chain combines TRBV18 with TRBJ2-7, with a tentative D call TRBD1 (6 bases). CDR3 size: 14 residues. Trimming pared 3 bases from V and 0 bases from J, leaving 9 bases between. Germline V gene sequence: CDR1 KGHSH, CDR2 LQKENI. In DNA form, the CDR3 reads TGTGCCAGCTCACCGAAGGACAGCTCCTACGAGCAGTACTTC. It codes for CASSPKDSSYEQYF.

This clonotype appeared a few times. The rearrangement links TRBV4-3 to TRBJ1-1; the D is unclear. Per the germline V gene, CDR1 is LGHNA and CDR2 is YSLEER. Trimming took off 1 base at V and 3 bases at J, with 6 bases between the two ends. This CDR3 contains 13 residues. The CDR3 sequence: CASSQALYTEAFF. The DNA of the CDR3 is TGCGCCAGCAGCCAAGCACTTTACACTGAAGCTTTCTTT.

Comment on this clonotype: The junction shows a germline mismatch at one end, possibly a read error. This rearrangement joins TRBV7-9 to TRBJ1-3, with D possibly being TRBD1 (5 bases). Germline V CDR1 and CDR2: SEHNR, FQNEAQ (reference sequence). The CDR3 totals 15 residues. For the CDR3, the DNA is TGTGCCAGCAGCTTCGGACAAATCTCTGAAAACACCATATATTTT. Protein product: CASSFGQISENTIYF. Full variable domain (rest looked up from reference TRBV7-9 and TRBJ1-3): DTGVSQNPRHKITKRGQNVTFRCDPISEHNRLYWYRQTLGQGPEFLTYFQNEAQLEKSRLLSDRFSAERPKGSFSTLEIQRTEQGDSAMYLCASSFGQISENTIYFGEGSWLTVV.

This clonotype was seen a few times. The rearrangement uses TRBV20-1 and TRBJ2-3; 11 bases match TRBD2. The V segment lost 6 bases and the J segment 2 bases; nucleotides outside the gene matches: 7. The germline gives CDR1 DFQATT, CDR2 SNEGSKA (reference sequence). The CDR3 contains 15 residues. The CDR3 protein is CSAFSGRETTDTQYF. The DNA for the CDR3 is TGCAGTGCCTTTAGCGGGAGGGAGACCACAGATACGCAGTATTTT.

In nucleotides, the CDR3 is TGTGCCATCGCGGAGAGTACGGCGGGAAGGCCAGGGGAGCAGTTCTTC. It specifies CAIAESTAGRPGEQFF. This rearrangement joins TRBV10-3 to TRBJ2-1; TRBD2 is a possible D gene (6 bases). This CDR3 has 16 residues. Germline CDR1 reads ENHRY; CDR2 reads SYGVKD. Trimming removed 8 bases at V and 10 bases at J, with 27 bases between.

This clonotype was picked up many times. The genes are TRBV7-8 and TRBJ1-3; no firm D call. V dropped 5 bases and J dropped 0 bases, with 11 bases sitting between them. CDR1 is SGHVS and CDR2 is FQNEAQ in the germline V gene. This CDR3 spans 15 amino acids. The CDR3 sequence is CASSPGLTSGNTIYF. The CDR3 coding sequence is TGTGCCAGCAGCCCCGGGTTGACCTCTGGAAACACCATATATTTT. The entire variable domain, with the rest obtained from reference TRBV7-8 and TRBJ1-3, is as follows: GAGVSQSPRYKVAKRGQDVALRCDPISGHVSLFWYQQALGQGPEFLTYFQNEAQLDKSGLPSDRFFAERPEGSVSTLKIQRTQQEDSAVYLCASSPGLTSGNTIYFGEGSWLTVV.

This clonotype appeared many times. The chain has TRBV2 and TRBJ2-5, with 12 bases identical to TRBD2. From germline, CDR1 is SNHLY and CDR2 FYNNEI. The CDR3 has 14 amino acids. The V segment lost 5 bases and the J segment 4 bases; nucleotides outside the gene matches: 2. The DNA for the CDR3 is TGTGCCAGCAGTAAACTAGCGGGAGGAGAGACCCAGTACTTC. Its protein is CASSKLAGGETQYF.

This chain joins TRBV19 and TRBJ2-7; 7 bases align to TRBD1. CDR1 is LNHDA and CDR2 is SQIVND in the germline V gene (reference sequence). Trimming at V came to 5 bases and at J to 4 bases, leaving 11 bases not matched to a gene. CDR3 size: 15 residues. CDR3: CASSLTGQAGYEQYF. CDR3 bases: TGTGCCAGTAGTCTAACCGGACAGGCAGGTTACGAGCAGTACTTC.

This clonotype was seen more than once but under ten times. The rearrangement uses TRBV5-5 and TRBJ1-6; D is undetermined. CDR1 is SGHKS, CDR2 YYEKEE, per germline (reference sequence). Trimming stripped 3 bases from V and 4 bases from J, with 5 bases between. This CDR3 spans 13 amino acids. CDR3 in amino acids: CASSWGYNSPLHF. CDR3 coding DNA: TGTGCCAGCAGCTGGGGTTATAATTCACCCCTCCACTTT.

This clonotype came up many times. This rearrangement joins TRBV4-2 to TRBJ1-4; no firm D call. CDR3 length: 14 amino acids. Germline V gene lookup returns CDR1 LGHNA and CDR2 YNFKEQ. The V and J ends lost 5 bases and 5 bases respectively, with 12 bases between them. The CDR3 is CASSFDEGNEKLFF. DNA of the CDR3: TGTGCCAGCAGCTTTGACGAAGGAAATGAAAAACTGTTTTTT.

This clonotype was seen more than once but under ten times. This chain uses TRBV20-1 with TRBJ2-7; the D gene is possibly TRBD1 (6 bases). The V end was cut by 5 bases, the J end by 3 bases, with 8 bases between. Germline lookup yields CDR1 DFQATT and CDR2 SNEGSKA (reference sequence). CDR3 length equals 11 residues. The CDR3 protein is CSAGDNYEQYF. For the CDR3, the DNA is TGCAGTGCTGGGGACAACTACGAGCAGTACTTC.

This clonotype appeared a few times. The chain carries TRBV7-2 and TRBJ2-5; a weak D match, TRBD1 (6 bases). Germline loops: CDR1 SGHTA, CDR2 FQGNSA. This CDR3 contains 16 residues. The ends were cut back, 5 bases at V and 2 bases at J, with 18 bases in the middle. As DNA, the CDR3 is TGTGCCAGCAGCGCCATGGGCCAAGGGGGACAAGAGACCCAGTACTTC. This codes for CASSAMGQGGQETQYF. Full variable domain (remainder filled in from reference TRBV7-2 and TRBJ2-5): GAGVSQSPSNKVTEKGKDVELRCDPISGHTALYWYRQSLGQGLEFLIYFQGNSAPDKSGLPSDRFSAERTGGSVSTLTIQRTQQEDSAVYLCASSAMGQGGQETQYFGPGTRLLVL.

The chain employs TRBV20-1 and TRBJ1-3, with D hard to call. Germline CDR1 is DFQATT and CDR2 is SNEGSKA (reference sequence). V dropped 4 bases and J dropped 0 bases, with 16 bases sitting between them. The CDR3 is 16 residues long. For the CDR3, the DNA is TGCAGTGCTACTCCGGGCACGGCGAGCTCTGGAAACACCATATATTTT. Translation: CSATPGTASSGNTIYF.

There are many counts of this clonotype. This chain joins TRBV20-1 and TRBJ2-1; possible D gene TRBD1, 6 bases. The CDR3 length is 15 residues. Trimming took 1 base from V and 6 from J, leaving 16 bases between them. CDR1 and CDR2 from the germline V gene are DFQATT and SNEGSKA (reference sequence). The CDR3 region has the DNA TGCAGTGCTAGAGGTCGGAAGGGGGTGGGCAATGAGCAGTTCTTC. It yields the protein CSARGRKGVGNEQFF.

The V and J genes are TRBV29-1 and TRBJ1-2; 7 bases line up with TRBD1. The CDR3 is 12 amino acids. Per the germline V gene, CDR1 is SQVTM and CDR2 is ANQGSEA. After removal of 5 bases from V and 6 bases from J, the junction contained 6 bases not matched to a gene. The chain's CDR3 is CSVLPTGDGYTF. CDR3 coding DNA: TGCAGCGTTTTGCCCACAGGGGATGGCTACACCTTC.

At least ten counts were recorded for this clonotype. The V gene is TRBV28, the J gene TRBJ1-5, with D perhaps TRBD1 (6 bases). The CDR3 spans 12 residues. Trimming took off 5 bases at V and 7 bases at J, with 9 bases between the two ends. Germline values: CDR1 MDHEN, CDR2 SYDVKM. Here the CDR3 reads CASSTGRQPQHF. The CDR3 DNA sequence: TGTGCCAGCAGTACAGGGCGGCAGCCCCAGCATTTT. Combining the CDR3 with reference TRBV28 and TRBJ1-5 gives the whole variable domain DVKVTQSSRYLVKRTGEKVFLECVQDMDHENMFWYRQDPGLGLRLIYFSYDVKMKEKGDIPEGYSVSREKKERFSLILESASTNQTSMYLCASSTGRQPQHFGDGTRLSIL.

To note about this clonotype: This may be a read error: a much more frequent sequence differs by one nucleotide. V gene TRBV29-1 combines with J gene TRBJ1-2; D is unclear. Germline loops: CDR1 SQVTM, CDR2 ANQGSEA. This CDR3 is 12 amino acids long. The CDR3 reads CGVEGRIYGYTF. The DNA for the CDR3 is TGCGGCGTTGAAGGGCGGATCTATGGCTACACCTTC.

The chain carries TRBV5-6 and TRBJ2-3; no definite D call. The CDR3 runs 14 residues. The germline V and J ends were trimmed by 0 bases and 2 bases, with 7 bases remaining between them. Germline-derived CDR1 and CDR2 are SGHDT and YYEEEE. CDR3 amino acids: CASSLAVTTDTQYF. The CDR3 DNA is TGTGCCAGCAGCTTGGCCGTCACCACAGATACGCAGTATTTT.

This clonotype was found a few times. The chain recombines TRBV29-1 with TRBJ1-1; the match to TRBD1 covers 7 bases. The V and J ends lost 5 bases and 4 bases, in that order; junction bases with no gene match: 10. The CDR3 runs 14 residues. Germline assignment: CDR1 SQVTM and CDR2 ANQGSEA. CDR3 DNA: TGCAGCGTTCTCTTCCAGGGGGTGGGCACTGAAGCTTTCTTT. Protein product: CSVLFQGVGTEAFF.

This clonotype has just a few counts. The chain combines TRBV5-4 with TRBJ2-1; perhaps TRBD1 as D (6 bases). The germline V gene encodes CDR1 SGHNT and CDR2 YYREEE (reference sequence). V gave up 4 bases and J gave up 4 bases, with 9 bases separating them. The CDR3 is 13 amino acids. CDR3 sequence reads: CASSQDRYNEQFF. The DNA for the CDR3 is TGTGCCAGCAGCCAGGACAGATACAATGAGCAGTTCTTC.

This clonotype was detected ten times or more. DNA of the CDR3: TGTGCCTGGGAGCCCGGACAGAGGAAGGCCTTGGCTGAAGCTTTCTTT. It encodes CAWEPGQRKALAEAFF. The chain links TRBV30 to TRBJ1-1; D might be TRBD1 (6 bases). The germline CDR1 and CDR2 sequences are GTSNPN and SVGIG (reference sequence). The CDR3 runs to 16 residues. The V end was cut by 5 bases, the J end by 6 bases, with 25 bases between.

The chain is built from TRBV11-1 and TRBJ2-1; TRBD2 aligns across 11 bases. The CDR3 sequence is 15 residues long. Trimming at V came to 5 bases and at J to 7 bases, leaving 7 bases not matched to a gene. Germline-derived CDR1 and CDR2 are SGHAT and FQDESV (reference sequence). DNA of the CDR3: TGTGCCAGCAGCCCTTTGGGACTAGCGGTTAATGAGCAGTTCTTC. Translated: CASSPLGLAVNEQFF.

This clonotype was detected only a few times. V is TRBV5-5 and J is TRBJ2-5; D remains ambiguous. In germline, CDR1 is SGHKS, CDR2 YYEKEE (reference sequence). This CDR3 has 13 amino acids. V lost 3 bases and J lost 5, with 11 bases in between. The CDR3 loop reads CASSSQVGETQYF. The DNA of the CDR3 is TGTGCCAGCAGCTCGCAGGTGGGGGAGACCCAGTACTTC.

The V and J genes are TRBV20-1 and TRBJ1-2, with unresolved D. Germline loops: CDR1 DFQATT, CDR2 SNEGSKA (reference sequence). CDR3 length: 13 amino acids. The CDR3 here is CSLGGVANYGYTF. As DNA, the CDR3 is TGCAGCCTCGGCGGGGTCGCTAACTATGGCTACACCTTC.

This clonotype was seen only a few times. V gene TRBV11-2 combines with J gene TRBJ2-7; TRBD1 matches 7 bases. With 8 bases clipped from V and 0 bases from J, the junction kept 7 bases outside the gene matches. Germline lookup yields CDR1 SGHAT and CDR2 FQNNGV. The CDR3 length is 14 residues. As DNA, the CDR3 is TGTGCCAGCCTGTCACAGGGGAGCTCCTACGAGCAGTACTTC. It translates to CASLSQGSSYEQYF.

Concerning this clonotype itself: The junction does not match germline at one end; this may be a read error. The rearrangement joins TRBV29-1 to TRBJ1-1; D is ambiguous. The CDR3 consists of 16 residues. Germline CDR1 and CDR2: SQVTM and ANQGSEA. The CDR3 DNA sequence: TGCAGCGTTCTACTCCCAAAGTCTCTAGGAGACACTGAAGCTCTCTTT. Protein product: CSVLLPKSLGDTEALF.